Shown below are 10 T cell receptor beta chains from a single sample sequenced in a study of blood T cell repertoires in COVID-19. This table comes from immunoSEQ multiplex PCR, and its TCRdb copy is limited to in-frame clones, with some not included. Here the sample spans more than 50,000 clones, 88% being singletons. The source material was peripheral blood. The source is a human donor in a cohort sampled during active COVID-19.

V is TRBV7-2 and J is TRBJ2-5; D unresolved. In germline, CDR1 is SGHTA, CDR2 FQGNSA. V lost 2 bases, J lost 5 bases, and 12 bases lay in between. The CDR3 covers 14 residues. Here the CDR3 DNA reads TGTGCCAGCAGCTTAAGTCTTTCCCAGGAGACCCAGTACTTC. It specifies CASSLSLSQETQYF. Complete variable domain (other parts from reference TRBV7-2 and TRBJ2-5): GAGVSQSPSNKVTEKGKDVELRCDPISGHTALYWYRQSLGQGLEFLIYFQGNSAPDKSGLPSDRFSAERTGGSVSTLTIQRTQQEDSAVYLCASSLSLSQETQYFGPGTRLLVL.

This clone was counted once. The chain joins TRBV4-2 to TRBJ2-3; no firm D call. Germline CDR1 reads LGHNA; CDR2 reads YNFKEQ. CDR3 size: 14 residues. Trimming removed 3 bases from V and 7 bases from J, with 14 bases in between. CDR3: CASSQLNQAYTQYF. The CDR3 bases are TGTGCCAGCAGCCAGCTCAATCAAGCGTATACGCAGTATTTT.

The rearrangement joins TRBV30 to TRBJ2-7; 7 bases are a match to TRBD2. The CDR3 spans 13 residues. J lost 1 base, V lost 4 bases, and 4 bases had no gene match. Germline V gives CDR1 GTSNPN, CDR2 SVGIG (reference sequence). CDR3 DNA sequence: TGTGCCTGGATGCGAGCGGGATCCTACGAGCAGTACTTC. This gives the protein CAWMRAGSYEQYF.

This chain connects TRBV10-3 to TRBJ2-7; the match to TRBD1 covers 8 bases. The V gene's germline CDR1 is ENHRY and CDR2 SYGVKD. The CDR3 loop spans 14 amino acids. J was trimmed by 4 bases and V by 5 bases; bases with no gene match: 7. The CDR3 loop reads CAISQPGQEYEQYF. Written as DNA, the CDR3 is TGTGCCATCAGTCAGCCGGGACAGGAGTACGAGCAGTACTTC.

The V and J genes are TRBV7-9 and TRBJ2-2; the D is unclear. V was clipped by 5 bases and J by 2 bases, with 21 bases between them. The V gene's germline CDR1 is SEHNR and CDR2 FQNEAQ (reference sequence). The CDR3 loop spans 18 amino acids. CDR3 loop: CASSPSLTRLGNTGELFF. The CDR3, as DNA: TGTGCCAGCAGCCCCAGCCTGACACGTCTTGGTAACACCGGGGAGCTGTTTTTT.

The rearrangement joins TRBV5-1 to TRBJ2-7; 7 bases line up with TRBD1. V lost 4 bases and J lost 3; bases outside the gene matches: 10. Germline CDR1 is SGHRS and CDR2 is YFSETQ. The CDR3 extends over 15 amino acids. DNA of the CDR3: TGCGCCAGCAGCCCCGGGACAGCGAGGAGCTACGAGCAGTACTTC. Encoded protein: CASSPGTARSYEQYF.

The V gene is TRBV9, the J gene TRBJ2-7; 8 bases fit TRBD1. The germline gives CDR1 SGDLS, CDR2 YYNGEE. The CDR3 totals 14 residues. Unmatched junction bases numbered 5, after V lost 2 bases and J lost 4 bases. CDR3 sequence: CASSVGQGPYEQYF. The CDR3 coding sequence is TGTGCCAGCAGCGTCGGACAGGGCCCGTACGAGCAGTACTTC.

A note on this clone: At one boundary the junction diverges from the germline segment, which might be a read error. For the CDR3, the DNA is TGTGCCAGCAGCCGGACAGGGGCCGGGGCCCTTTTC. Its translation: CASSRTGAGALF. The V call is TRBV12-3 or TRBV12-4, the J call TRBJ2-7, with 9 bases aligning to TRBD1. The CDR3 loop spans 12 amino acids.

This chain connects TRBV7-9 to TRBJ2-1; 8 positions agree with TRBD1. The germline CDR1 and CDR2 sequences are SEHNR and FQNEAQ (reference sequence). V was pared by 2 bases and J by 8 bases, with 8 bases of the junction left unmatched. CDR3 size: 15 residues. The CDR3 DNA reads TGTGCCAGCAGCTTATTATCAGACAGGGGCGATGAGCAGTTCTTC. It translates to CASSLLSDRGDEQFF.

The rearrangement links TRBV28 to TRBJ2-7; unclear D gene. Germline CDR1 reads MDHEN; CDR2 reads SYDVKM. V lost 2 bases and J 2 bases, leaving 19 bases between the germline ends. The CDR3 sequence is 17 residues long. CDR3 nucleotide sequence: TGTGCCAGCAGTTTAGGCCCCGACTCCTCATCCCCCTACGAGCAGTACTTC. Residues: CASSLGPDSSSPYEQYF.